These T cell receptor beta chains were read from a single sample in a study of blood T cell repertoires in COVID-19. This table comes from immunoSEQ multiplex PCR, and its TCRdb copy is limited to in-frame clones, with some not included. The profile shows around 200,000 clones, approximately 90% of them singletons. What was sequenced was peripheral blood. The receptor set was obtained from a man over 45 with acute or convalescent COVID-19. CDR3s include the opening cysteine and the closing phenylalanine or tryptophan. Each record gives: J gene, V gene, D gene, clone size, CDR3 DNA, CDR3 protein. The D gene is left open where the match is weak. Size is omitted from some rows. Given values are once, few, many or a class for expanded clones.

J: TRBJ1-6; V: TRBV6-1; D: TRBD1; size: few; DNA: TGTGCCAGCAGTGCTGGGGACAGGGGGCCCTCTTCACCCCTCCACTTT; CDR3: CASSAGDRGPSSPLHF
J: TRBJ1-1; V: TRBV4-1; D: -; size: -; DNA: TGCGCCAGCAGCCAGGCTGACAGGCCGAACACTGAAGCTTTCTTT; CDR3: CASSQADRPNTEAFF
J: TRBJ1-5; V: TRBV19; D: -; size: -; DNA: TGTGCCAGTAGTACCCAGGTGGGTCCTAATCAGCCCCAGCATTTT; CDR3: CASSTQVGPNQPQHF
J: TRBJ1-4; V: TRBV7-9; D: -; size: -; DNA: TGTGCCAGCAGCCTCACCCAGGGAAATGAAAAACTGTTTTTT; CDR3: CASSLTQGNEKLFF
J: TRBJ1-1; V: TRBV6-5; D: TRBD1; size: -; DNA: TGTGCCAGCAGTCTCCGGGACAGGGAAGCTTTCTTT; CDR3: CASSLRDREAFF
J: TRBJ1-4; V: TRBV7-2; D: -; size: -; DNA: TGTGCCAGCAGCTTAGCGCTGGGGGGGGCTAATGAAAAACTGTTTTTT; CDR3: CASSLALGGANEKLFF
J: TRBJ2-3; V: TRBV5-1; D: TRBD2; size: -; DNA: TGCGCCAGCAGCTTGGCCCGGGCGGGGGGGCCCCCAGATACGCAGTATTTT; CDR3: CASSLARAGGPPDTQYF
J: TRBJ1-2; V: TRBV5-6; D: TRBD1; size: -; DNA: TGTGCCAGCAGCTTCAACAGGGGCTATGGCTACACCTTC; CDR3: CASSFNRGYGYTF
J: TRBJ2-3; V: TRBV19; D: TRBD2; size: -; DNA: TGTGCCAGTAGGTGGCGGGGGGGCACAGATACGCAGTATTTT; CDR3: CASRWRGGTDTQYF
J: TRBJ1-1; V: TRBV27; D: TRBD1; size: -; DNA: TGTGCCAGCAGTTTAATCCCACAGGGGCAGACTGAAGCTTTCTTT; CDR3: CASSLIPQGQTEAFF
J: TRBJ2-5; V: TRBV5-4; D: -; size: -; DNA: TGTGCCAGCAGCTTGAAGGCAGGGTCGGAGACCCAGTACTTC; CDR3: CASSLKAGSETQYF
J: TRBJ1-2; V: TRBV3-1/TRBV3-2; D: -; size: -; DNA: TGTGCCAGCAGCCAATTGGGGGGGAACAGGGACTATGGCTACACCTTC; CDR3: CASSQLGGNRDYGYTF
J: TRBJ1-2; V: TRBV9; D: TRBD1; size: -; DNA: TGTGCCAGCAGCTCCAGGGGGGACTATGGCTACACCTTC; CDR3: CASSSRGDYGYTF
J: TRBJ2-6; V: TRBV6-5; D: -; size: few; DNA: TGTGCCAGCAGCCTCGACAGGCCTGGGGCCAACGTCCTGACTTTC; CDR3: CASSLDRPGANVLTF
J: TRBJ1-6; V: TRBV5-1; D: TRBD1; size: -; DNA: TGCGCCAGCAGAAGTGGACAGGGTGAATCACCCCTCCACTTT; CDR3: CASRSGQGESPLHF
J: TRBJ1-3; V: TRBV27; D: TRBD1; size: -; DNA: TGTGCCAGCAGTTTATCGGGACAGGGTGACACCATATATTTT; CDR3: CASSLSGQGDTIYF
J: TRBJ2-7; V: TRBV18; D: TRBD1; size: -; DNA: TGTGCCAGCTCACCAAGTGGACAGGGGTCAAACGAGCAGTACTTC; CDR3: CASSPSGQGSNEQYF
J: TRBJ2-1; V: TRBV6-5; D: TRBD2; size: -; DNA: TGTGCCAGCAGTTACGGGAGCGGGGGGGCAGATGAGCAGTTCTTC; CDR3: CASSYGSGGADEQFF
J: TRBJ1-1; V: TRBV6-1; D: -; size: -; DNA: TGTGCCAGCAGTGAACGAGCGGGGAACACTGAAGCTTTCTTT; CDR3: CASSERAGNTEAFF
J: TRBJ2-7; V: TRBV12-3/TRBV12-4; D: -; size: -; DNA: TGTGCCAGCAGTTTAGAGGGGGCCTACGAGCAGTACTTC; CDR3: CASSLEGAYEQYF
J: TRBJ1-6; V: TRBV2; D: -; size: -; DNA: TGTGCCAGCAGGCGACAGATGGGGCCGTATAATTCACCCCTCCACTTT; CDR3: CASRRQMGPYNSPLHF
J: TRBJ2-7; V: TRBV5-6; D: -; size: -; DNA: TGTGCCAGCAGCTTGGTAGAATCCCACCTCTACGAGCAGTACTTC; CDR3: CASSLVESHLYEQYF
J: TRBJ2-3; V: TRBV14; D: TRBD2; size: -; DNA: TGTGCCAGCAGCCATTCCCCTGGGAGTAGCGGGGTTTCGCAGTATTTT; CDR3: CASSHSPGSSGVSQYF
J: TRBJ1-3; V: TRBV11-2; D: -; size: -; DNA: TGTGCCAGCAGCCCCCTAGGGGTCGAGCCTCCTGGAAACACCATATATTTT; CDR3: CASSPLGVEPPGNTIYF
J: TRBJ1-3; V: TRBV6-5; D: -; size: -; DNA: TGTGCCAGCAGTTACACAGGGCTGACCTCTGGAAACACCATATATTTT; CDR3: CASSYTGLTSGNTIYF
J: TRBJ1-1; V: TRBV30; D: TRBD1; size: -; DNA: TGTGCCTGGAGTGGAACAGGGGGCGATAACACTGAAGCTTTCTTT; CDR3: CAWSGTGGDNTEAFF
J: TRBJ2-3; V: TRBV7-3; D: TRBD2; size: -; DNA: TGTGCCAGCAGCTTGGGACTAGCCGAGAGCACAGATACGCAGTATTTT; CDR3: CASSLGLAESTDTQYF
J: TRBJ1-5; V: TRBV5-8; D: -; size: -; DNA: TGTGCCAGCAGCCCAGATAGCAATCAGCCCCAGCATTTT; CDR3: CASSPDSNQPQHF
J: TRBJ1-6; V: TRBV5-1; D: -; size: -; DNA: TGCGCCAGCAGCTTGGGAAGCGCCGACAGAGCTAATTCACCCCTCCACTTT; CDR3: CASSLGSADRANSPLHF
J: TRBJ1-2; V: TRBV5-1; D: TRBD1; size: few; DNA: TGCGCCAGCAGCAGGGGGACAGGGGATTACTATGGCTACACCTTC; CDR3: CASSRGTGDYYGYTF
J: TRBJ2-2; V: TRBV5-1; D: -; size: -; DNA: TGCGCCAGCAGCTTTACAGTGGGGGCCAGGGAGCTGTTTTTT; CDR3: CASSFTVGARELFF
J: TRBJ1-2; V: TRBV2; D: -; size: -; DNA: TGTGCCAGCAGTGAGCAACAGGCTTACTATGGCTACACCTTC; CDR3: CASSEQQAYYGYTF
J: TRBJ2-1; V: TRBV4-2; D: TRBD2; size: few; DNA: TGTGCCAGCAGCCAAGAGTCGCGGGGGGCCTACAATGAGCAGTTCTTC; CDR3: CASSQESRGAYNEQFF
J: TRBJ1-5; V: TRBV30; D: -; size: -; DNA: TGTGCCTGGAGACGAGACGGAGATCAGCCCCAGCATTTT; CDR3: CAWRRDGDQPQHF
J: TRBJ1-6; V: TRBV5-1; D: -; size: -; DNA: TGCGCCAGCAGCCTCGGACACATTAATTCACCCCTCCACTTT; CDR3: CASSLGHINSPLHF
J: TRBJ1-5; V: TRBV7-2; D: -; size: -; DNA: TGTGCCAGCAGCCCTGACAGGAATCAGCCCCAGCATTTT; CDR3: CASSPDRNQPQHF
J: TRBJ2-7; V: TRBV7-3; D: -; size: -; DNA: TGTGCCAGCAGCTTAGGGCCGGGGAGCTCCTACGAGCAGTACTTC; CDR3: CASSLGPGSSYEQYF
J: TRBJ2-5; V: TRBV3-1/TRBV3-2; D: TRBD1; size: -; DNA: TGTGCCAGCAGCCGACAGGGGGAAGAGACCCAGTACTTC; CDR3: CASSRQGEETQYF
J: TRBJ2-5; V: TRBV18; D: -; size: -; DNA: TGTGCCAGCTCACCACCGGTGAGTGATGAGACCCAGTACTTC; CDR3: CASSPPVSDETQYF
J: TRBJ1-6; V: TRBV6-2/TRBV6-3; D: -; size: -; DNA: TGTGCCAGCAGTTACCCACTCGCCCGCTATAATTCACCCCTCCACTTT; CDR3: CASSYPLARYNSPLHF
J: TRBJ1-1; V: TRBV4-1; D: -; size: -; DNA: TGCGCCAGCAGCCAAGCAGGTCGGACAGACCGTAGTCATGCTTTCTTT; CDR3: CASSQAGRTDRSHAFF
J: TRBJ1-3; V: TRBV30; D: -; size: -; DNA: TGTGCCTGGACCGAAGGGACAAGCTCTGGAAACACCATATATTTT; CDR3: CAWTEGTSSGNTIYF
J: TRBJ1-2; V: TRBV5-6; D: -; size: -; DNA: TGTGCCAGCAGCTTGGAAGGACTCTATGGCTACACCTTC; CDR3: CASSLEGLYGYTF
J: TRBJ1-2; V: TRBV5-6; D: TRBD1; size: -; DNA: TGTGCCAGCAGCCCAACCCCGGGACAGTCAAAGGGCTACACCTTC; CDR3: CASSPTPGQSKGYTF
J: TRBJ2-3; V: TRBV19; D: -; size: -; DNA: TGTGCCAGTAGTATATCCCAGATGGAGGCAGATACGCAGTATTTT; CDR3: CASSISQMEADTQYF
J: TRBJ1-5; V: TRBV2; D: -; size: -; DNA: TGTGCCAGCAGTGTCAGCGGGGGACAGCCCCAGCATTTT; CDR3: CASSVSGGQPQHF
J: TRBJ1-2; V: TRBV19; D: -; size: -; DNA: TGTGCCAGTAGTATCCGGCAGGGCTATGGCTACACCTTC; CDR3: CASSIRQGYGYTF
J: TRBJ1-5; V: TRBV4-1; D: -; size: -; DNA: TGCGCCAGCAGCCAAAGGAGGGATTCGGCTAGTTATAGCAATCAGCCCCAGCATTTT; CDR3: CASSQRRDSASYSNQPQHF
J: TRBJ1-5; V: TRBV6-5; D: -; size: -; DNA: TGTGCCACTGCGGGGGTAGGCCAGCCCCAGCATTTT; CDR3: CATAGVGQPQHF
J: TRBJ2-5; V: TRBV5-1; D: -; size: -; DNA: TGCGCCAGCAGCTTAGAACAGAATCAAGAGACCCAGTACTTC; CDR3: CASSLEQNQETQYF
J: TRBJ1-4; V: TRBV18; D: -; size: -; DNA: TGTGCCAGCTCATCTGGACAGAATGAAAAACTGTTTTTT; CDR3: CASSSGQNEKLFF
J: TRBJ1-2; V: TRBV27; D: TRBD1; size: -; DNA: TGTGCCAGCAGTAAAACCGGGACAGGGGACGCTCGTGGCTACACCTTC; CDR3: CASSKTGTGDARGYTF
J: TRBJ2-3; V: TRBV18; D: -; size: -; DNA: TGTGCCAGCTCACCACCCATACAGCCAGATACGCAGTATTTT; CDR3: CASSPPIQPDTQYF
J: TRBJ1-2; V: TRBV4-1; D: -; size: -; DNA: TGCGCCAGCAGCCAAGCCCCAGGGCAGGGATATGGCTACACCTTC; CDR3: CASSQAPGQGYGYTF
J: TRBJ1-2; V: TRBV24-1; D: -; size: -; DNA: TGTGCCACCAGTAAAGCTACAGAAACCCCCATTGGTGGGTATGGCTACACCTTC; CDR3: CATSKATETPIGGYGYTF